This T cell receptor beta chain was documented in a study of human CD8 memory T cell subsets (TCRdb year 2020). For the wider study: TCRbeta repertoires of stem-like (TSTEM), progenitor exhausted-like (TPEX) and effector memory CD8+ T cell subsets were compared to assess their clonal relationships. TCRbeta repertoires were obtained from about 6 donors, each contributing TSTEM, TPEX and effector memory subsets.

Density gradient separation was used to isolate peripheral blood mononuclear cells from buffy coats of healthy donors. In the study, negative magnetic separation with EasySep or MojoSort CD8+ T cell isolation kits was used to enrich total CD8+ T cells. An RNeasy Mini Kit was used to extract total RNA from duplicate vials of around 150,000 sorted CD8+ T cells per subset. PBMCs were used either fresh or after being cryopreserved in fetal bovine serum containing around 10% DMSO. Fluorescence-activated cell sorting on a FACSAria III was used to sort the CD8+ T cell subsets to purity. In the case of this clonotype: The clone's antigen remains unknown.

A Human TCR Profiling Kit was used to prepare UMI-labeled 5' RACE TCRbeta libraries. The same number of PCR cycles was used to prepare all TCRbeta libraries in parallel. Per the source publication's procedure: The number of functional CDR3beta clonotypes in each TCRbeta library ranged from roughly 2,600 to 20,000. UMI extraction and consensus assembly used MIGEC 1.2.9, requiring at least three reads per UMI. In-frame CDR3beta repertoires were extracted with MiXCR 3.0.3. After each sample was downsampled to 42,000 randomly selected UMIs, diversity metrics were computed in VDJtools 1.2.1. For the top 3,000 clones of each sample pair, the repertoire overlap metrics D, R and F2 were calculated in VDJtools. With the reads reprocessed by TCRdb, a single entry stands for each CDR3 protein sequence and no DNA is reported. The V and J calls shown here were made by TCRdb, not taken from the authors' results. The table for this sample shows 7,900 or so distinct CDR3 sequences. Over 20% of the sample is held by the ten biggest clonotypes.

CDR3 length: 16 amino acids, cysteine to phenylalanine. No DNA appears here. From the germline V gene, CDR1 is SGHDT and CDR2 is YYEEEE. General study outcomes and caveats: Normalized Shannon-Wiener diversity was similarly high in the TSTEM and TPEX subsets, while the effector memory subsets were comparatively less diverse. Although both stem-like subsets shared clonotypes with effector memory cells, the overlap between TSTEM and TPEX repertoires was minimal, suggesting distinct antigen spectra for the TSTEM and TPEX subsets. Greater repertoire diversity in TSTEM than in TPEX subsets was suggested by Chao1 estimates, potentially reflecting a broader range of specificities. Sequencing was limited to TCRbeta chains, and the repertoire comparisons were based on about 6 donors analyzed with paired t-tests and Bonferroni correction.

The clonotype comes from a human donor in good health. Here the chain combines TRBV5-6 and TRBJ2-3; the TCRdb call, TRBD2, lacks DNA for checking. The sample taken for sequencing was CD8+ T cells from PBMCs. The CDR3 reads as follows: CASSKGTSRNTDTQYF. Where the CDR3 stops, the reference TRBV5-6 and TRBJ2-3 genes take over; the full variable domain is DAGVTQSPTHLIKTRGQQVTLRCSPKSGHDTVSWYQQALGQGPQFIFQYYEEEERQRGNFPDRFSGHQFPNYSSELNVNALLLGDSALYLCASSKGTSRNTDTQYFGPGTRLTVL.